Sequencing of this TCR beta chain was carried out in a study of cytomegalovirus exposure and HLA in healthy donors. Findings of the study overall: Using the classifier, cytomegalovirus status was reportedly diagnosed with high specificity and sensitivity.

Repertoires were generated with immunoSEQ multiplex PCR, while TCRdb's copy carries only in-frame clones and drops some. The sample consists of approximately 110,000 clones, around 94% of them appearing once. In its sample, this clone was seen once. The antigen remains undetermined. The donors belonged to the roughly 120-subject validation cohort, separate from the approximately 700-subject first cohort. This clonotype was sampled from a woman aged 18-30 years in good health and CMV-seronegative. Sequenced material: PBMCs.

This chain's CDR3 is CASSPWDSGGQPQHF. DNA for the CDR3: TGCGCCAGCAGCCCCTGGGACAGTGGGGGTCAGCCCCAGCATTTT. The V call is TRBV4-1, the J call TRBJ1-5; 7 bases are shared with TRBD1. Germline V gives CDR1 MGHRA, CDR2 YSYEKL. This CDR3 region has 15 residues. J lost 6 bases, V lost 4 bases, and 9 bases had no gene match.